This T cell receptor (beta chain) is drawn from a study of T cells after posttransplantation cyclophosphamide. This clone has only one observation. The protocol was immunoSEQ multiplex PCR, while the TCRdb copy is restricted to in-frame clones and leaves out a portion. Of over 20,000 clones detected, roughly 98% appear once; the ten largest clones hold around 0.15%. The CDR3 length is 13 residues. The V gene's germline CDR1 is MNHEY and CDR2 SMNVEV (reference sequence). Trimming cost V 8 bases and J 5 bases, with 13 bases left between them. Sequencing was performed on naive CD8+ T cells sorted from PBMCs. The chain joins TRBV27 to TRBJ2-1; D is undetermined. The TCR sequence derives from a man aged 40-50 years in good health, CMV-negative, and a related stem cell transplant donor. The CDR3 spells CASARLVDNEQFF. The DNA of the CDR3 is TGTGCCAGCGCAAGACTGGTTGACAATGAGCAGTTCTTC.